The clone carrying this T cell receptor (beta chain) was recorded a few times. Its cognate antigen is unknown. In germline, CDR1 is SGHRS, CDR2 YFSETQ. This CDR3 has 19 amino acids. Trimming removed 3 bases from V and 4 bases from J; junction bases left unmatched: 16. Researchers used 5'RACE with constant-segment primers to make TCR alpha and TCR beta cDNA libraries that carry sample barcodes and UMIs. TCRdb re-analysed the 5' RACE reads in MiXCR, keeping a single row per CDR3 protein. This sample carries about 560,000 distinct CDR3 sequences, about a fifth of them seen once, and the ten largest clones take 7% to 9%. The sample originates from a study of T-cell memory formation after mild COVID-19. At the level of the study: TCR clusters showed largely donor specificity. Points from the study as a whole: Day 15 to 85 contracting clones showed balanced CD4/CD8; day 15 to 37 expanders favored CD4+. In pre-infection memory, a portion of responding clones appeared, which suggested that cross-reactive memory joined.

This chain uses TRBV5-1 with TRBJ2-2, with TRBD1 identical over 9 bases. The sequenced material came from PBMCs or a T cell subset sorted from them (not recorded which). This clonotype originated in an adult woman who had mild COVID-19 (a few samples of this study predate the infection). Cell type and time point are not known. The CDR3 region has the DNA TGCGCCAGCAGCTCCCCAACAGGGACAGGGATCGATCGCACCGGGGAGCTGTTTTTT. Translation gives CASSSPTGTGIDRTGELFF.